What follows describes a single T cell receptor beta chain. No antigen is known for it. A library of TCRbeta sequences, prepared with unique molecular identifiers, was generated. TCRdb recomputed calls from the PCR reads with MiXCR, one row per CDR3 protein. This repertoire shows nearly 20,000 distinct CDR3 sequences, 10% to 15% found once; its top ten account for about a third. The sample is drawn from a study of T-cell reconstitution after alpha-beta-depleted transplantation in children. General study points: Surviving recipient T cells and thymic progenitors underlay high day-60 TCRbeta diversity in some patients. T-cell counts and diversity were attributed mostly to newly produced T cells one year after transplant. Expanded graft clones numbering several hundred reportedly gave rise to alpha-beta T cells about two months after transplant.

This CDR3 contains 13 residues. V was pared by 7 bases and J by 9 bases, with 13 bases between. Looked up from germline, CDR1 is MNHNS and CDR2 is SASEGT. The chain combines TRBV6-1 with TRBJ1-6; D possibly corresponds to TRBD1 (5 bases). Sequenced here: PBMCs, mostly from graft donor cells, sampled 60 days after TCRalphabeta/CD19-depleted stem cell transplant. The sequence was collected from a female patient aged 2-9 years who had a stem cell transplant for congenital amegakaryocytic thrombocytopenia, so the T cells may come from the graft donor. The CDR3 DNA sequence: TGTGCCAGCATCGGCAGGGAGAGTTCACCCCTCCACTTT. As protein: CASIGRESSPLHF.